Following are 17 T cell receptor beta chains from one sample sequenced in a study of cytomegalovirus exposure and HLA in healthy donors (dated by TCRdb to 2017 to 2019). Libraries were constructed by the immunoSEQ multiplex PCR assay. A mixture of 60 forward primers for TCR Vbeta segments and 13 reverse primers for TCR Jbeta segments was used in the multiplex PCR. TCRdb holds this immuneACCESS table with in-frame rearrangements only. Some clones are missing; in checked studies, unresolved V genes explain under half, and the rest has no known cause. The sample data list fewer than 110,000 clones, and roughly 80% of these were observed just once. The top ten clones comprise roughly 4% of the sample. Material for sequencing was PBMCs. These receptors were obtained from a man aged 50 to 60 in good health and CMV-seropositive.

This chain joins TRBV2 and TRBJ2-5, with D possibly being TRBD2 (6 bases). V gave up 7 bases and J gave up 0 bases, with 9 bases separating them. CDR3 length: 13 residues. Germline values: CDR1 SNHLY, CDR2 FYNNEI. The CDR3, as DNA: TGTGCCAGCACTAGCGAGAACCAAGAGACCCAGTACTTC. Its translation is CASTSENQETQYF.

CDR3 DNA sequence: TGTGCCATCAGTGAGCCAGGGAACTCTACCTACGAGCAGTACTTC. Translated: CAISEPGNSTYEQYF. The chain links TRBV10-3 to TRBJ2-5, with TRBD1 as a possible D gene (5 bases). Near its end, the DNA agrees better with TRBJ2-7, so the J call may be wrong. The CDR3 runs 15 residues. The germline V gene encodes CDR1 ENHRY and CDR2 SYGVKD.

V gene TRBV14 combines with J gene TRBJ1-1; D call uncertain. The CDR3 contains 14 residues. Trimming removed 3 bases from V and 2 bases from J, with 10 bases in between. The germline CDR1 and CDR2 sequences are SGHDN and FVKESK. This CDR3 is CASSHRGLNTEAFF. The CDR3 DNA reads TGTGCCAGCAGCCATCGAGGACTTAACACTGAAGCTTTCTTT.

The rearrangement links TRBV7-2 to TRBJ2-1; D not resolved. Germline V gene data show CDR1 as SGHTA and CDR2 as FQGNSA. V shed 0 bases and J shed 5 bases, with 11 bases lying between them. CDR3 length: 15 residues. The CDR3 sequence: CASSLALRPHNEQFF. DNA of the CDR3: TGTGCCAGCAGCTTAGCGCTCAGGCCCCACAATGAGCAGTTCTTC.

The V call is TRBV10-3, the J call TRBJ2-7; 9 nucleotides align to TRBD1. Germline-derived CDR1 and CDR2 are ENHRY and SYGVKD. The CDR3 runs 15 residues. V was clipped by 3 bases and J by 0 bases; unmatched bases: 3. The CDR3 sequence: CAISDSTGGSYEQYF. The CDR3 coding sequence is TGTGCCATCAGTGACTCGACAGGGGGCTCCTACGAGCAGTACTTC.

This clone is a singleton in its sample. The rearrangement uses TRBV11-2 and TRBJ1-1, with D perhaps TRBD1 (5 bases). The CDR3 covers 12 residues. The ends were cut back, 5 bases at V and 6 bases at J, with 10 bases in the middle. Germline CDR1 and CDR2: SGHAT and FQNNGV. The CDR3 sequence is CASSRRGSEAFF. As DNA, the CDR3 is TGTGCCAGCAGCCGACGGGGGTCTGAAGCTTTCTTT. Using reference TRBV11-2 and TRBJ1-1 for the parts outside the CDR3, the full variable domain is EAGVAQSPRYKIIEKRQSVAFWCNPISGHATLYWYQQILGQGPKLLIQFQNNGVVDDSQLPKDRFSAERLKGVDSTLKIQPAKLEDSAVYLCASSRRGSEAFFGQGTRLTVV.

The chain is built from TRBV2 and TRBJ2-2, with D possibly being TRBD1 (5 bases). The V end lost 3 bases, the J end lost 7 bases, and 12 bases lay between the germline ends. CDR3 length: 14 amino acids. In germline, CDR1 is SNHLY, CDR2 FYNNEI. The DNA of the CDR3 is TGTGCCAGCAGTGATGCACAAAGGGGCGGGGAGCTGTTTTTT. This gives the protein CASSDAQRGGELFF.

This clone was seen a handful of times. The chain is built from TRBV6-1 and TRBJ1-1; tentative D call: TRBD1 (5 bases). Trimming cost V 5 bases and J 4 bases, with 11 bases left between them. CDR1 is MNHNS, CDR2 SASEGT, per germline. CDR3 length: 13 residues. CDR3 in DNA: TGTGCCAGCAGTAGAAGACAGCTCACTGAAGCTTTCTTT. Its protein is CASSRRQLTEAFF.

J is TRBJ1-5 and V is TRBV28, with a tentative D call TRBD1 (5 bases). This CDR3 has 14 amino acids. CDR1 and CDR2 from the germline V gene are MDHEN and SYDVKM. V was trimmed by 8 bases and J by 5 bases, leaving 16 bases between them. The CDR3 coding sequence is TGTGCCAGCTTCGGGGGGGATCAACATCAGCCCCAGCATTTT. Encoded protein: CASFGGDQHQPQHF.

The chain couples TRBV27 to TRBJ2-5; D call uncertain. Judging by the DNA end, TRBJ2-7 fits better; the J call may be wrong. This CDR3 is built from 13 residues. The germline V gene encodes CDR1 MNHEY and CDR2 SMNVEV (reference sequence). CDR3 sequence (DNA): TGTGCCAGCGCTCTTCAAGTCTCGTACGAGCAGTACTTC. It translates to CASALQVSYEQYF.

The chain couples TRBV28 to TRBJ2-7, with D maybe TRBD1 (6 bases). Germline V gene lookup returns CDR1 MDHEN and CDR2 SYDVKM. The CDR3 extends over 14 amino acids. V was trimmed by 2 bases and J by 6 bases, leaving 14 bases between them. CDR3 bases: TGTGCCAGCAGTTTAAGTACAGGGCGGGTCGAGCAGTACTTC. Its translation is CASSLSTGRVEQYF.

V gene TRBV7-8 combines with J gene TRBJ2-2; 7 bases fit TRBD2. V lost 4 bases to trimming and J lost 5 bases; unmatched junction nucleotides: 7. Germline lookup yields CDR1 SGHVS and CDR2 FQNEAQ. There are 15 residues in the CDR3. As DNA, the CDR3 is TGTGCCAGCAGCTCCTTAGCGGGCCGGACCGGGGAGCTGTTTTTT. It yields the protein CASSSLAGRTGELFF.

This clone has just one count. The rearrangement uses TRBV6-6 and TRBJ2-5; maybe TRBD1 (5 bases). Germline CDR1 reads MNHNY; CDR2 reads SVGAGI (reference sequence). The germline V and J ends were trimmed by 0 bases and 1 base, with 12 bases remaining between them. CDR3 length equals 16 residues. CDR3 residues: CASSYSSRRGQETQYF. The CDR3, as DNA: TGTGCCAGCAGTTACTCATCTCGAAGGGGCCAAGAGACCCAGTACTTC.

V usage is TRBV2 and J usage is TRBJ1-1; D not resolved. CDR1 and CDR2 (germline): SNHLY, FYNNEI. CDR3 length equals 13 residues. V dropped 3 bases and J dropped 8 bases, with 13 bases sitting between them. The CDR3 loop is CASSELSDTEAFF. The CDR3 bases are TGTGCCAGCAGTGAGTTAAGTGATACAGAAGCTTTCTTT.

In this sample, this clone turned up once. The rearrangement uses TRBV7-3 and TRBJ2-1; 8 bases agree with TRBD2. The junction had 8 bases not matched to a gene; V was cut back by 3 bases and J by 7 bases. This CDR3 has 15 amino acids. From germline, CDR1 is SGHTA and CDR2 FQGTGA. CDR3 loop: CASSFSGTEGNEQFF. The CDR3 DNA reads TGTGCCAGCAGCTTTAGCGGGACTGAGGGGAATGAGCAGTTCTTC.

The genes are TRBV28 and TRBJ2-3; D is unresolved. Germline V CDR1 and CDR2: MDHEN, SYDVKM. The CDR3 runs to 12 residues. Trimming removed 8 bases from V and 3 bases from J, with 9 bases in between. This CDR3 reads CASHKETDTQYF. In nucleotides, the CDR3 is TGTGCCAGCCATAAGGAGACAGATACGCAGTATTTT.

This chain connects TRBV5-1 to TRBJ2-2; 8 bases line up with TRBD1. V dropped 7 bases and J dropped 5; count of bases not matched to a gene: 13. In germline, CDR1 is SGHRS, CDR2 YFSETQ. CDR3 length: 16 residues. Here the CDR3 reads CASQNGQGFGTGELFF. In DNA form, the CDR3 reads TGCGCCAGCCAAAACGGACAGGGTTTTGGGACCGGGGAGCTGTTTTTT.